The 20 T cell receptor beta chains below come from one sample, sequenced in a study of regulatory T cells in long-lasting Graves disease. Time point given: newly diagnosed GD, antithyroid drugs for less than 3 months. TCR sequences were obtained from RNA taken from PBMCs. CDR3-region Arm-PCR and iRepertoire HTBI primers produced the TCR beta libraries. MiXCR, run by TCRdb on the multiplex PCR reads, gives a single entry per CDR3 protein. Of fewer than 450,000 distinct CDR3 sequences in the sample, 15% were seen once. These sequences were also reported in another study, on T cells in Graves' hyperthyroidism and ophthalmopathy.

This specimen was peripheral blood mononuclear cells (PBMCs), taken at new diagnosis, from a patient treated with antithyroid drugs. The receptors originated from a woman in her forties with Graves disease.

The chain couples TRBV15 to TRBJ1-1; D unclear. The V end lost 4 bases, the J end lost 10 bases, and 16 bases lay between the germline ends. From germline, CDR1 is LNHNV and CDR2 YYDKDF (reference sequence). The CDR3 loop spans 13 amino acids. CDR3 bases: TGTGCCACCAGCACGCCCGCCCCGGGCCCAGCTTTCTTT. It specifies CATSTPAPGPAFF.

Many counts were recorded for this clonotype. CDR3 nucleotide sequence: TGTGCCAGCAGTTCCAGCGGGCCTAGGTACAATGAGCAGTTCTTC. Protein product: CASSSSGPRYNEQFF. The chain employs TRBV6-2 or TRBV6-3 and TRBJ2-1; weak D call: TRBD2 (6 bases). The CDR3 totals 15 residues. Germline loops: CDR1 MNHEY, CDR2 SVGEGT. V lost 4 bases and J 4 bases, leaving 14 bases between the germline ends.

This clonotype was picked up many times. The V gene is TRBV5-1, the J gene TRBJ1-2; unclear D gene. With 4 bases removed from V and 1 base from J, the gap between germline ends came to 8 bases. The CDR3 sequence is 13 residues long. Germline V CDR1 and CDR2: SGHRS, YFSETQ. CDR3 coding DNA: TGCGCCAGCAGCCTGGCGGATAACTATGGCTACACCTTC. It is translated as CASSLADNYGYTF.

In this sample, this clonotype turned up many times. DNA of the CDR3: TGTGCCACCCGGGGAGGGACCCCCAACACTGAAGCTTTCTTT. This codes for CATRGGTPNTEAFF. This sequence joins TRBV24-1 and TRBJ1-1; weak D call: TRBD1 (5 bases). CDR1 is KGHDR, CDR2 SFDVKD, per germline. The V end was cut by 9 bases, the J end by 2 bases, with 15 bases between. The CDR3 loop spans 14 amino acids.

This clonotype was recorded many times. This chain joins TRBV11-3 and TRBJ2-1; D ambiguous. Trimming shortened V by 6 bases and J by 6 bases, and 12 bases separated the two germline ends. Germline CDR1 SGHNT, CDR2 YENEEA. This CDR3 is 13 amino acids long. The DNA for the CDR3 is TGTGCCAGCAGTCAAAATCTCCCCAATGAGCAGTTCTTC. Translation: CASSQNLPNEQFF.

Notes on this clonotype: Mismatch with germline at one junction end may stem from a read error. The chain combines TRBV29-1 with TRBJ2-5; possibly TRBD1 or TRBD2 for D (5 bases each). CDR1 and CDR2 from the germline V gene are SQVTM and ANQGSEA. The length of the CDR3 is 12 residues. DNA for the CDR3: TGCAGCGTTGAGTGGCCCCCCGGGACCCAGTGCTTC. This codes for CSVEWPPGTQCF.

This chain connects TRBV9 to TRBJ2-1; 8 bases map to TRBD1. Germline CDR1 reads SGDLS; CDR2 reads YYNGEE. The length of the CDR3 is 19 residues. V was clipped by 3 bases and J by 0 bases; unmatched bases: 14. CDR3 DNA: TGTGCCAGCAGCGCACCCCCGGACAGGGCGGTAAGCTCCTACAATGAGCAGTTCTTC. Translated: CASSAPPDRAVSSYNEQFF.

This clonotype was picked up many times. The chain carries TRBV2 and TRBJ1-5, with 7 bases fitting TRBD1. Trimming cost V 3 bases and J 4 bases; bases outside gene matches: 3. Germline V gene sequence: CDR1 SNHLY, CDR2 FYNNEI. The CDR3 has 14 residues. The CDR3 bases are TGTGCCAGCAGTGAGGGACAGCTTAATCAGCCCCAGCATTTT. Translation gives CASSEGQLNQPQHF. The entire variable domain, with the rest obtained from reference TRBV2 and TRBJ1-5, is as follows: EPEVTQTPSHQVTQMGQEVILRCVPISNHLYFYWYRQILGQKVEFLVSFYNNEISEKSEIFDDQFSVERPDGSNFTLKIRSTKLEDSAMYFCASSEGQLNQPQHFGDGTRLSIL.

This clonotype came up many times. The chain uses TRBV28 and TRBJ1-4, with D unresolved. Germline CDR1 and CDR2: MDHEN and SYDVKM. The length of the CDR3 is 12 residues. V was shortened by 7 bases and J by 8 bases, with 11 bases between the two germline ends. CDR3 protein: CASTLNGEKLFF. As DNA, the CDR3 is TGTGCCAGCACCCTTAACGGGGAAAAACTGTTTTTT.

V usage is TRBV12-3 or TRBV12-4 and J usage is TRBJ1-3; D is undetermined. The length of the CDR3 is 15 residues. Deletions cut 6 bases from V and 2 bases from J, with 14 bases between. The CDR3 loop is CASRSRRGAGNTIYF. In DNA form, the CDR3 reads TGTGCCAGCAGATCCAGACGAGGAGCTGGAAACACCATATATTTT.

The V gene is TRBV5-1, the J gene TRBJ2-5, with D uncertain. Germline CDR1 and CDR2: SGHRS and YFSETQ. CDR3 length: 14 amino acids. The germline V and J ends were trimmed by 4 bases and 1 base, with 11 bases remaining between them. The CDR3 reads CASSPGPPQETQYF. CDR3 DNA sequence: TGCGCCAGCAGCCCTGGACCGCCCCAAGAGACCCAGTACTTC.

This clonotype was detected only a few times. The CDR3 protein is CASSHRRDLSGELFF. In DNA form, the CDR3 reads TGTGCCAGCAGCCACAGGCGGGACTTGTCCGGGGAGCTGTTTTTT. J is TRBJ2-2 and V is TRBV7-9, with D perhaps matching TRBD2 (6 bases). The CDR3 has 15 amino acids. The V end was cut by 5 bases, the J end by 6 bases, with 16 bases between. CDR1 is SEHNR, CDR2 FQNEAQ, per germline (reference sequence). The full variable domain, its missing parts supplied by reference TRBV7-9 and TRBJ2-2, is DTGVSQNPRHKITKRGQNVTFRCDPISEHNRLYWYRQTLGQGPEFLTYFQNEAQLEKSRLLSDRFSAERPKGSFSTLEIQRTEQGDSAMYLCASSHRRDLSGELFFGEGSRLTVL.

This clonotype showed up many times. This chain connects TRBV12-3 or TRBV12-4 to TRBJ1-1; tentative D call: TRBD1 (6 bases). This CDR3 region has 16 residues. Trimming cost V 4 bases and J 5 bases, with 20 bases left between them. CDR3 loop: CASSSNRIWGQTEAFF. The CDR3 DNA is TGTGCCAGCAGTTCAAACCGAATTTGGGGGCAGACTGAAGCTTTCTTT.

A note on this clonotype: Given a much more abundant clone one base away, this may be a read error. The V gene is TRBV5-1, the J gene TRBJ2-1, with TRBD2 identical over 7 bases. Germline V gene data show CDR1 as SGHRS and CDR2 as YFSETQ. The CDR3 totals 15 residues. Trimming took 4 bases from V and 8 from J; bases not matched to a gene: 12. CDR3 sequence (DNA): TGCGCCAGCAGCCCCGAGGGCGGGAGTAGGGATGAGCAGTTCTTC. Protein product: CASSPEGGSRDEQFF.

This clonotype was seen repeatedly, ten times or more. The chain links TRBV2 to TRBJ1-3, with 10 positions matching TRBD1. The CDR3 totals 15 residues. The germline V gene has CDR1 SNHLY and CDR2 FYNNEI. With 5 bases clipped from V and 2 bases from J, the junction kept 3 bases outside the gene matches. This chain's CDR3 is CASSWGQGTGNTIYF. CDR3 nucleotides: TGTGCCAGCAGTTGGGGACAGGGGACTGGAAACACCATATATTTT.

This clonotype was observed at least ten times. J is TRBJ2-7 and V is TRBV12-3 or TRBV12-4; 10 bases line up with TRBD1. After removal of 5 bases from V and 5 bases from J, the junction contained 9 bases not matched to a gene. The CDR3 covers 15 residues. CDR3 in DNA: TGTGCCAGCAGTCCATGGGGACAGGGGAAGGACGAGCAGTACTTC. It yields the protein CASSPWGQGKDEQYF.

This clonotype was seen at least ten times. The rearrangement uses TRBV4-1 and TRBJ1-1, with 9 nucleotides matching TRBD1. The V gene end was trimmed by 3 bases and the J gene end by 1 base; junction bases not matched to a gene: 15. CDR1 is MGHRA, CDR2 YSYEKL, per germline. The CDR3 is 19 residues long. The CDR3 region is CASSHARSGTGLKNTEAFF. The CDR3 coding sequence is TGCGCCAGCAGCCATGCCCGCTCCGGGACAGGGCTCAAGAACACTGAAGCTTTCTTT.

This clonotype was recorded many times. The V gene is TRBV19, the J gene TRBJ2-7; 8 bases map to TRBD2. The CDR3 is 18 amino acids. Germline V CDR1 and CDR2: LNHDA, SQIVND (reference sequence). V shed 4 bases and J 4 bases; nucleotides not matched to a gene: 18. The CDR3: CASSTVLSLELAVYEQYF. For the CDR3, the DNA is TGTGCCAGTAGTACGGTCCTATCCCTCGAACTAGCGGTGTACGAGCAGTACTTC.

The chain links TRBV9 to TRBJ2-2; the D gene is possibly TRBD2 (6 bases). The CDR3 spans 14 residues. Looked up from germline, CDR1 is SGDLS and CDR2 is YYNGEE. V was cut by 4 bases and J by 7 bases, with 14 bases left in between. The CDR3 nucleotides read TGTGCCAGCAGCTCCCGCGGGGAGAACGGGGAGCTGTTTTTT. It yields the protein CASSSRGENGELFF.

This clonotype was counted many times. This chain links TRBV15 with TRBJ1-1; D is unresolved. V lost 1 base and J lost 1, with 10 bases in between. This CDR3 has 15 amino acids. Germline CDR1 and CDR2: LNHNV and YYDKDF (reference sequence). The CDR3 DNA reads as TGTGCCACCAGCAGAGTTAGAAGACGGAACACTGAAGCTTTCTTT. Translation gives CATSRVRRRNTEAFF.